These T cell receptor beta chains were read from a single sample in a study of T-cell reconstitution after alpha-beta-depleted transplantation in children. TCRdb reprocessed the PCR reads via MiXCR and lists one record per CDR3 protein. The data hold 500,000 to 650,000 distinct CDR3 sequences, with approximately 10% observed a single time. The input for sequencing was PBMCs, mostly from graft donor cells, taken 180 days after TCRalphabeta/CD19-depleted stem cell transplant. These receptors were taken from a female patient between 2 and 15 years old who had a stem cell transplant for aplastic anemia, so the T cells may come from the graft donor. CDR3s include the opening cysteine and the closing phenylalanine or tryptophan. D genes are given only for firm matches. The size of a clone is reported for some rows only, either as once, few or many, or as a class for expanded clones.

clone_size	j_call	v_call	d_call	cdr3_aa	cdr3_nt
few	TRBJ2-3	TRBV13	TRBD2	CASSLDASGSTDTQYF	TGTGCCAGCAGCTTAGATGCTAGCGGGAGCACAGATACGCAGTATTTT
-	TRBJ2-7	TRBV20-1	-	CSARYRDSGVYEQYF	TGCAGTGCTCGCTACCGGGACTCCGGGGTTTACGAGCAGTACTTC
few	TRBJ2-3	TRBV28	TRBD1	CASSSLGTGTSGTQYF	TGTGCCAGCAGTTCCCTTGGGACAGGGACCTCAGGAACGCAGTATTTT
-	TRBJ1-1	TRBV19	-	CASSSLLTEAFF	TGTGCCAGTAGTTCCCTCCTCACTGAAGCTTTCTTT
few	TRBJ2-1	TRBV7-9	-	CASSPNGGHNEQFF	TGTGCCAGCAGCCCAAATGGGGGCCACAATGAGCAGTTCTTC
-	TRBJ2-2	TRBV5-6	TRBD1	CASSPPGQGVSGELFF	TGTGCCAGCAGTCCCCCGGGACAGGGCGTGTCCGGGGAGCTGTTTTTT
few	TRBJ2-7	TRBV5-1	TRBD2	CASSLEPSGRSSLEQYF	TGCGCCAGCAGCTTGGAACCTAGCGGGAGGTCCTCCCTCGAGCAGTACTTC
few	TRBJ2-5	TRBV25-1	TRBD2	CASSRGGSQETQYF	TGTGCCAGCAGTAGAGGCGGGAGTCAAGAGACCCAGTACTTC
few	TRBJ2-3	TRBV6-2/TRBV6-3	TRBD2	CASSNGISYGLAGGPTDTQYF	TGTGCCAGCAGCAACGGGATAAGTTATGGACTAGCGGGAGGCCCGACGGATACGCAGTATTTT
-	TRBJ2-7	TRBV27	TRBD2	CASSLAPSGRYFYEQYF	TGTGCCAGCAGTTTAGCGCCTAGCGGGAGGTACTTCTACGAGCAGTACTTC
-	TRBJ1-6	TRBV20-1	-	CSGSLGGRYSPLHF	TGCAGTGGCTCGCTGGGCGGAAGGTACTCACCCCTCCACTTT
-	TRBJ1-1	TRBV7-9	-	CASSLTGRSAEAFF	TGTGCCAGCAGCTTAACGGGGAGGAGTGCTGAAGCTTTCTTT
few	TRBJ2-7	TRBV6-5	-	CATDSGGEQYF	TGTGCCACCGATTCAGGTGGGGAGCAGTACTTC
-	TRBJ1-1	TRBV29-1	-	CSVETRRGTEAFF	TGCAGCGTTGAGACAAGGAGGGGCACTGAAGCTTTCTTT
-	TRBJ2-1	TRBV5-1	TRBD2	CASSRGTRYNEQFF	TGCGCCAGCAGCCGCGGGACTAGGTACAATGAGCAGTTCTTC
few	TRBJ1-5	TRBV12-3/TRBV12-4	-	CASSLGLGGENQPQHF	TGTGCCAGCAGTTTAGGTCTCGGTGGAGAAAATCAGCCCCAGCATTTT
-	TRBJ2-2	TRBV19	TRBD2	CASSPKGLVTGELFF	TGTGCCAGTAGTCCGAAGGGACTAGTCACCGGGGAGCTGTTTTTT
-	TRBJ2-7	TRBV28	-	CASRKQGLYEQYF	TGTGCCAGCAGGAAGCAGGGCCTTTACGAGCAGTACTTC
few	TRBJ2-1	TRBV27	TRBD2	CASSSRTSVDEQFF	TGTGCCAGCAGTTCCCGGACTAGCGTTGATGAGCAGTTCTTC
few	TRBJ2-3	TRBV6-6	-	CASSPGLVTQYF	TGTGCCAGCAGTCCTGGCCTAGTTACGCAGTATTTT
-	TRBJ2-5	TRBV29-1	-	CSVGGTRIEGRETQYF	TGCAGCGTGGGGGGAACGAGGATCGAGGGGCGAGAGACCCAGTACTTC
-	TRBJ2-3	TRBV20-1	TRBD1	CSARDLPGGGGDTQYF	TGCAGTGCTAGAGATCTCCCAGGGGGCGGTGGAGATACGCAGTATTTT
few	TRBJ2-5	TRBV28	TRBD2	CASSLGLAGFGGETQYF	TGTGCCAGCAGTCTCGGACTAGCGGGATTTGGGGGAGAGACCCAGTACTTC
few	TRBJ2-3	TRBV27	TRBD2	CASSFEWPSGIETQYF	TGTGCCAGCAGTTTTGAATGGCCTAGCGGGATAGAGACGCAGTATTTT
few	TRBJ1-5	TRBV2	-	CASAKTGPSEPQHF	TGTGCCAGCGCGAAGACGGGCCCCTCGGAGCCCCAGCATTTT
few	TRBJ2-3	TRBV6-5	TRBD2	CASSSVLAGHTDTQYF	TGTGCCAGCAGTTCCGTCCTAGCGGGGCACACAGATACGCAGTATTTT
few	TRBJ2-7	TRBV4-3	TRBD1	CASSHIAGGPYYEQYF	TGCGCCAGCAGCCATATAGCAGGGGGCCCCTACTACGAGCAGTACTTC
few	TRBJ2-2	TRBV7-7	TRBD2	CASSQTSGRAGGELFF	TGTGCCAGCAGCCAGACTAGCGGGAGGGCCGGCGGGGAGCTGTTTTTT
few	TRBJ2-1	TRBV20-1	TRBD2	CSAPGRTSGYNEQFF	TGCAGTGCTCCTGGGCGGACTAGCGGGTACAATGAGCAGTTCTTC
-	TRBJ1-1	TRBV29-1	-	CSVAANMNTEAFF	TGCAGCGTCGCAGCGAACATGAACACTGAAGCTTTCTTT
many	TRBJ2-1	TRBV6-2/TRBV6-3	TRBD2	CASSYSRTSGIYEQFF	TGTGCCAGCAGTTACTCGAGAACTAGCGGGATATATGAGCAGTTCTTC
-	TRBJ2-1	TRBV9	-	CASSVSGTAGNEQFF	TGTGCCAGCAGCGTATCCGGGACAGCGGGCAATGAGCAGTTCTTC
-	TRBJ2-7	TRBV30	-	CAWSRVYEQYF	TGTGCCTGGAGTCGGGTGTACGAGCAGTACTTC
-	TRBJ2-7	TRBV20-1	TRBD2	CSANQLAGASYEQYF	TGCAGTGCTAACCAACTAGCGGGAGCCTCCTACGAGCAGTACTTC
few	TRBJ1-5	TRBV6-2/TRBV6-3	-	CASRPPPSSAHQPQHF	TGTGCCAGCCGCCCCCCCCCGTCCTCGGCCCATCAGCCCCAGCATTTT
-	TRBJ1-2	TRBV15	-	CATSKDINYGYTF	TGTGCCACCAGCAAGGACATTAACTATGGCTACACCTTC
many	TRBJ1-1	TRBV20-1	-	CSAPGTLLGAFF	TGCAGTGCCCCCGGGACTCTCTTAGGGGCTTTCTTT
few	TRBJ2-2	TRBV6-1	-	CASGRGRGGELFF	TGTGCCAGCGGGAGGGGGCGAGGCGGGGAGCTGTTTTTT
-	TRBJ2-7	TRBV5-1	TRBD2	CASSFLAGGSSYEQYF	TGCGCCAGCAGCTTTCTAGCGGGAGGAAGCTCCTACGAGCAGTACTTC
many	TRBJ2-5	TRBV29-1	-	CSIGPRETQYF	TGCAGCATAGGGCCACGAGAGACCCAGTACTTC
many	TRBJ1-1	TRBV7-2	-	CASSLVSGHTEAFF	TGTGCCAGCAGCTTAGTTAGCGGACACACTGAAGCTTTCTTT
many	TRBJ2-1	TRBV6-4	TRBD2	CASSATSGSSYNEQFF	TGTGCCAGCAGCGCGACTAGCGGGAGCTCCTACAATGAGCAGTTCTTC
-	TRBJ2-2	TRBV12-3/TRBV12-4	-	CASSAAANTGELFF	TGTGCCAGCAGCGCCGCGGCGAACACCGGGGAGCTGTTTTTT
few	TRBJ1-2	TRBV6-1	TRBD1	CASSALQGVANYGYTF	TGTGCCAGCAGTGCTCTACAGGGGGTTGCTAACTATGGCTACACCTTC
few	TRBJ1-4	TRBV4-2	-	CASSPGQSSDEKLFF	TGTGCCAGCAGCCCCGGACAGTCCTCCGATGAAAAACTGTTTTTT
-	TRBJ2-2	TRBV19	-	CASTLLAGELFF	TGTGCCAGTACCCTTTTAGCCGGGGAGCTGTTTTTT
few	TRBJ2-3	TRBV7-9	-	CASSPLGSTQYF	TGTGCCAGCAGCCCACTGGGGAGTACGCAGTATTTT
few	TRBJ2-2	TRBV7-9	-	CASSYRGGPNTGELFF	TGTGCCAGCAGCTATCGGGGCGGGCCGAACACCGGGGAGCTGTTTTTT
-	TRBJ2-5	TRBV12-3/TRBV12-4	TRBD2	CASSGGRELSFSLETQYF	TGTGCCAGCAGTGGAGGGCGGGAGCTTTCCTTTTCTTTAGAGACCCAGTACTTC
-	TRBJ2-3	TRBV18	TRBD2	CASSPRPRTSGKLDGDTQYF	TGTGCCAGCTCACCGAGGCCACGGACTAGCGGGAAGCTAGATGGAGATACGCAGTATTTT
few	TRBJ2-1	TRBV6-5	-	CASSSPVNSYNEQFF	TGTGCCAGCAGTTCTCCGGTGAACTCCTACAATGAGCAGTTCTTC
few	TRBJ2-2	TRBV20-1	-	CSAANTGELFF	TGCAGTGCCGCGAACACCGGGGAGCTGTTTTTT
-	TRBJ2-2	TRBV11-2	-	CASRDSGELFF	TGTGCCAGCAGGGACAGCGGGGAGCTGTTTTTT
-	TRBJ1-3	TRBV12-3/TRBV12-4	-	CASRDGYRSGNTIYF	TGTGCCAGCAGGGATGGGTATAGGTCTGGAAACACCATATATTTT
few	TRBJ2-7	TRBV28	TRBD2	CASSSAGGPREQYF	TGTGCCAGCAGTTCAGCGGGAGGGCCGCGCGAGCAGTACTTC
few	TRBJ2-7	TRBV6-1	TRBD2	CASSQTSGDPYEQYF	TGTGCCAGCAGTCAGACTAGCGGGGACCCCTACGAGCAGTACTTC
-	TRBJ1-5	TRBV18	-	CASSPGGYQPQHF	TGTGCCAGCTCACCTGGAGGATATCAGCCCCAGCATTTT
-	TRBJ2-7	TRBV5-5	-	CASSHLGAAEYEQYF	TGTGCCAGCAGCCATCTTGGTGCGGCAGAATACGAGCAGTACTTC